This T cell receptor beta chain was sequenced for a study of T cells of healthy individuals. This clonotype was counted a few times. MiXCR was run by TCRdb on the 5' RACE reads, yielding one entry per CDR3 protein. The sample lists some 100,000 distinct CDR3 sequences; 15% to 20% were seen once. This CDR3 has 13 amino acids. Germline V CDR1 and CDR2: SGHTA, FQGNSA. V was pared by 5 bases and J by 4 bases, with 11 bases between. The chain has TRBV7-2 and TRBJ2-5, with D possibly matching TRBD1 (5 bases). The clonotype originates from a human donor in good health. The CDR3 is CASSPRVSETQYF. For the CDR3, the DNA is TGTGCCAGCAGCCCCAGGGTATCAGAGACCCAGTACTTC.